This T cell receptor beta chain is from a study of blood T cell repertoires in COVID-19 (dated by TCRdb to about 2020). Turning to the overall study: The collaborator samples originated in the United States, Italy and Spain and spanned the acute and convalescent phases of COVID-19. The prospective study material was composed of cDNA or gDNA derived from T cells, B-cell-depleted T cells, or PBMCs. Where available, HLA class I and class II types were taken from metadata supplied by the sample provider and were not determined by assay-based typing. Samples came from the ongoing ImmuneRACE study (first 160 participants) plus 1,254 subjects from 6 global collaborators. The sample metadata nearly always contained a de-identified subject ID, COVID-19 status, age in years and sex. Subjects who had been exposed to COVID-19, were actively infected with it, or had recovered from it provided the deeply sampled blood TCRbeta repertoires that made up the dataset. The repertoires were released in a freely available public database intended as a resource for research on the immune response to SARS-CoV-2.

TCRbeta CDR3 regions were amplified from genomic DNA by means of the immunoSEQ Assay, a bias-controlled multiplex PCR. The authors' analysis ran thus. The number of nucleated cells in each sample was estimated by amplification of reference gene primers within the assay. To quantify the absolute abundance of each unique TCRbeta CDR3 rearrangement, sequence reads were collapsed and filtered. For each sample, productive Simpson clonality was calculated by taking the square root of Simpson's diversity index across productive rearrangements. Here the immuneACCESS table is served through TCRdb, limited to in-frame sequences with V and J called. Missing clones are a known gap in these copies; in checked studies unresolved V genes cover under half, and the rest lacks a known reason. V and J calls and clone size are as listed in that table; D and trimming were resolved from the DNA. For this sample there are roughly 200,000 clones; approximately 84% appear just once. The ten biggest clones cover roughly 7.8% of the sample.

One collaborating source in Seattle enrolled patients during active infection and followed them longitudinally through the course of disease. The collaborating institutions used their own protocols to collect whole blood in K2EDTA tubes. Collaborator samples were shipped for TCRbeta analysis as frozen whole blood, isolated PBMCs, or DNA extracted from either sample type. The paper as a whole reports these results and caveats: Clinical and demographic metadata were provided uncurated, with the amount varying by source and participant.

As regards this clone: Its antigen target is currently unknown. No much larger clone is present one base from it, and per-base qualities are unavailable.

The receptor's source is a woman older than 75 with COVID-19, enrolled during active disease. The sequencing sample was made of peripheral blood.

The DNA is as follows: TGTGCCAGCAGCCAAGCCCGGACATCCGCCTTCACCTTC. Its translation reads: CASSQARTSAFTF. The sequence links TRBV4-2 to TRBJ1-2; tentative D gene TRBD1, with 5 bases matching. CDR1 and CDR2, looked up from the germline V gene, are LGHNA and YNFKEQ. The V end loses 1 base and the J end loses 13 bases, and a stretch of 16 bases separates them. Including cysteine and phenylalanine, the CDR3 has 13 amino acids. The entry retains the CDR3 DNA only, 39 bases that are in frame from base 1.